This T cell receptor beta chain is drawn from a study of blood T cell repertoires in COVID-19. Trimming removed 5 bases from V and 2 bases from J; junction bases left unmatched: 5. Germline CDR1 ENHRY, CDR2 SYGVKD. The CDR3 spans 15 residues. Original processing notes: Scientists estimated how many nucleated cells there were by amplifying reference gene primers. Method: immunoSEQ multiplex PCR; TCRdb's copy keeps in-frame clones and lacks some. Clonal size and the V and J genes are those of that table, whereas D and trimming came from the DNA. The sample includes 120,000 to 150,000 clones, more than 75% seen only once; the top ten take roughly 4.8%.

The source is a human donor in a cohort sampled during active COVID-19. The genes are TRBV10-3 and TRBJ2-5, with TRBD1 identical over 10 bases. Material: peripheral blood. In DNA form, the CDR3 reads TGTGCCATCAGTTCCGGGACAGGGGCTCAAGAGACCCAGTACTTC. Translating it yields CAISSGTGAQETQYF.